The clone carrying this T cell receptor beta chain was picked up one time. The entry originates in a study of OX40 agonist ivuxolimab in advanced cancers. CDR1 and CDR2 from the germline V gene are SGHAT and FQNNGV. V shed 1 base and J 4 bases; nucleotides not matched to a gene: 12. The CDR3 has 17 amino acids. Some clones are missing from TCRdb's copy, which holds only in-frame ones; the method was immunoSEQ multiplex PCR. The table has some 74,000 clones, approximately 85% seen once. The clonotype was recovered from an adult with an advanced solid tumor such as melanoma, head and neck, liver or kidney cancer. This chain connects TRBV11-2 to TRBJ1-2; 7 bases are shared with TRBD1. The sample in question was CD4+ or CD8+ T cells sorted from blood, obtained in a trial of the OX40 agonist ivuxolimab. As DNA, the CDR3 is TGTGCCAGCAGCTTAGGATTATCAGGGGGGGGATTCTATGGCTACACCTTC. Translated, it gives CASSLGLSGGGFYGYTF.